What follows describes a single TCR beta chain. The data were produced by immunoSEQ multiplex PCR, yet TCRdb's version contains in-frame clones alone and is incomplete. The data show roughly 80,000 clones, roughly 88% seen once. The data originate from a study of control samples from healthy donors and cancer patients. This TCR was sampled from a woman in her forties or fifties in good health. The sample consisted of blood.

CDR3 in DNA: TGTGCCTGGAGTAAGACAGGGTATAATGAAAAACTGTTTTTT. It translates to CAWSKTGYNEKLFF. The chain links TRBV30 to TRBJ1-4; 7 nucleotides agree with TRBD1. The germline CDR1 and CDR2 sequences are GTSNPN and SVGIG (reference sequence). The CDR3 totals 14 residues. The V and J ends lost 2 bases and 4 bases, in that order; junction bases with no gene match: 4.